The 4 T cell receptor beta chains listed next were all sequenced from one sample in a study of T-cell memory formation after mild COVID-19. TCRdb re-derived calls from the 5' RACE reads in MiXCR, one entry per CDR3 protein. Of 40,000 to 60,000 distinct CDR3 sequences listed, approximately 9% were seen once; the top ten hold around 11%. The specimen was PBMCs or a T cell subset sorted from them (not recorded which). The receptors here all came from an adult woman who had mild COVID-19 (a few samples of this study predate the infection). Cell type and time point are not known.

This clonotype was observed a handful of times. The V and J genes are TRBV30 and TRBJ1-6; D gene ambiguous. The CDR3 runs to 15 residues. CDR1 is GTSNPN and CDR2 is SVGIG in the germline V gene (reference sequence). V lost 0 bases and J lost 0, with 6 bases in between. The CDR3 region is CAWSVRVSYNSPLHF. The DNA for the CDR3 is TGTGCCTGGAGTGTCCGTGTCTCCTATAATTCACCCCTCCACTTT.

The chain uses TRBV30 and TRBJ1-2; D is possibly TRBD1 (5 bases). The CDR3 spans 15 residues. Germline V gives CDR1 GTSNPN, CDR2 SVGIG (reference sequence). The V end lost 1 base, the J end lost 0 bases, and 12 bases lay between the germline ends. CDR3 residues: CAWSEGVGANYGYTF. CDR3 sequence (DNA): TGTGCCTGGAGTGAGGGCGTGGGGGCTAACTATGGCTACACCTTC.

Ten or more counts support this clonotype. The chain carries TRBV7-9 and TRBJ2-1; D ambiguous. Germline CDR1 reads SEHNR; CDR2 reads FQNEAQ (reference sequence). With 2 bases removed from V and 3 bases from J, the gap between germline ends came to 5 bases. The CDR3 is 13 amino acids. The DNA of the CDR3 is TGTGCCAGCAGCTTAAACGACTACAATGAGCAGTTCTTC. Protein: CASSLNDYNEQFF.

The chain couples TRBV12-3 or TRBV12-4 to TRBJ2-3, with D unclear. The CDR3 has 11 residues. The germline V and J ends were trimmed by 1 base and 8 bases, with 4 bases remaining between them. CDR3 bases: TGTGCCAGCAGTTTAGTTGGTACGCAGTATTTT. It translates to CASSLVGTQYF.